This T cell receptor (beta chain) was sequenced in a study of shared clonotypes between healthy human individuals. Broader study findings: For naive CD4 cells, 5% to 6.5% of clonotypes were shared across a handful of donors.

Notes on this clone: Its target is unknown.

Assay: immunoSEQ multiplex PCR; the TCRdb copy retains only in-frame clones and omits some. Seen here are approximately 2.5 million clones, about 92% observed once, and the top ten hold over 0.12%. This receptor was taken from a young man in good health. The sample comprised naive CD4+ T cells sorted from blood. Subset denoted: CD45RA+ positively selected.

Here the CDR3 DNA reads TGTGCCAGCAGCACCCCCGGTACCGACAATGAGCAGTTCTTC. Residues: CASSTPGTDNEQFF. The chain uses TRBV7-2 and TRBJ2-1; no definite D call. Trimming removed 5 bases from V and 5 bases from J, with 13 bases in between. The CDR3 covers 14 residues. Germline-derived CDR1 and CDR2 are SGHTA and FQGNSA.